This T cell receptor beta chain was recovered during a study of fetal regulatory T cell absence and autoimmunity (dated by TCRdb to 2015 to 2018). Describing the broader study: Exocrine pancreas autoimmunity was observed in the IPEX patients in the absence of clinical diabetes.

On the immunoSEQ human TCRbeta survey platform, a two-step multiplex PCR amplified and barcoded the TCRbeta CDR3 regions. Sequencing of the libraries was done on Illumina instruments, and IgH was sequenced in parallel from the same samples. The study's own analysis went as follows. To remove PCR and sequencing errors, raw reads were filtered against IMGT V, D, J definitions and grouped with a nearest-neighbor algorithm. A clone was defined as an identical nucleotide sequence, and differential abundance between tissues was tested with a Fisher exact test for each clone using a pFDR threshold of p<0.01. Clones with frequencies too low for statistical inference were excluded by a minimum inclusion filter of 10 in either sample. Pairwise clonal comparisons used the immunoSEQ Analyzer, and gene family usage was assessed with IMGT tools. In its TCRdb copy, this immuneACCESS table keeps in-frame sequences only and misses some clones. Where compared with another copy, unresolved V genes explain less than half of these, and the others have no known cause. That table is the source of V, J and clone size, and D and trimming were worked out from the DNA. For this sample the table gives about 95,000 clones, of which around 72% were detected only once. The ten top clones hold roughly 2% of the sample.

The research as a whole found: The oligoclonal enrichment was interpreted as support for antigen-driven autoimmunity occurring in the pancreas before birth in IPEX syndrome. TRB gene family usage was broadly similar between cord blood and pancreas, resembling published neonatal and adult repertoires. The TCR compartment showed significant oligoclonal enrichment in pancreas versus cord blood, with some top clones over 80-fold enriched.

Unmatched junction bases come to 9, with V trimmed by 4 bases and J by 11 bases. Taken from the germline V gene, the CDR1 and CDR2 loops are MNHEY and SVGAGI. The CDR3 contains 13 residues, cysteine and phenylalanine counted. CDR3 DNA is the only sequence kept; it has 39 bases, read in frame from the first base. Genomic DNA obtained from frozen pancreas tissue was processed for repertoire sequencing. The DNeasy Blood and Tissue Kit was used to extract roughly 1.9-3.2 ug of genomic DNA from either umbilical cord blood or frozen pancreas. As to this clone: Its binding antigen is unknown. Base qualities were left out, and no much larger clone turns up one base away.

The specimen was pancreas tissue. This TCR came from a male donor with IPEX syndrome. The chain is encoded by TRBV6-5 joined to TRBJ2-7, and 9 bases in between align with TRBD2. The CDR3 region: CASSSALAGREYF. The sequence in DNA is TGTGCCAGCAGTTCGGCCCTAGCGGGGAGGGAGTACTTC.